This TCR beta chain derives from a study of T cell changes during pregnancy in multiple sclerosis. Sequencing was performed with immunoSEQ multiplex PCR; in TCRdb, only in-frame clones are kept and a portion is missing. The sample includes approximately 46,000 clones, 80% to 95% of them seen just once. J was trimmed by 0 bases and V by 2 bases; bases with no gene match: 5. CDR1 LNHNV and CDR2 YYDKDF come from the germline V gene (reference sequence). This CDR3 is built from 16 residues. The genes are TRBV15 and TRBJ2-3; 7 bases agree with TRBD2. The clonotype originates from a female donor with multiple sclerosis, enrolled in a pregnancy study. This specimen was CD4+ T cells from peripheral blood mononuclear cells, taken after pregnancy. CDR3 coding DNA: TGTGCCACCAGCAGACAAGCGGGAAGTAGCACAGATACGCAGTATTTT. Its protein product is CATSRQAGSSTDTQYF.